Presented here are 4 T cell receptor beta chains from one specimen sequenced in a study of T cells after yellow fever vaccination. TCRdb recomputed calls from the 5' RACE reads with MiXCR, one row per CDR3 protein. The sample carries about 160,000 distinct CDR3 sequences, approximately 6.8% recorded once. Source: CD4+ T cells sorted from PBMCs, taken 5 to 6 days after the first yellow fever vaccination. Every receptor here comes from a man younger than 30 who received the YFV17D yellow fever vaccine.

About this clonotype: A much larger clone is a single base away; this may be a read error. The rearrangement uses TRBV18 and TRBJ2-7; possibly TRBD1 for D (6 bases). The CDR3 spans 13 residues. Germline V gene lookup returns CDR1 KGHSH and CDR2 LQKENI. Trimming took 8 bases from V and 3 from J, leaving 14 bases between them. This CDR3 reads CASPQRTDYEQYF. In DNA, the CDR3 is TGTGCCAGCCCACAGAGGACAGACTACGAGCAGTACTTC.

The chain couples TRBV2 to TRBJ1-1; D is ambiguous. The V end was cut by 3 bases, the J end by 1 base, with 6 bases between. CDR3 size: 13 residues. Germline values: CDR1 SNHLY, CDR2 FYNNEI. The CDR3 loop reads CASSDEQNTEAFF. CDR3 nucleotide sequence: TGTGCCAGCAGTGACGAACAGAACACTGAAGCTTTCTTT.

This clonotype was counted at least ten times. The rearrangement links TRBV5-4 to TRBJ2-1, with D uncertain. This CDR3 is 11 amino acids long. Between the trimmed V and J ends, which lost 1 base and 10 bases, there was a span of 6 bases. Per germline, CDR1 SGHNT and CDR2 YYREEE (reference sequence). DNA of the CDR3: TGTGCCAGCAGCTTGTTTGAGGAGCAGTTCTTC. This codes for CASSLFEEQFF.

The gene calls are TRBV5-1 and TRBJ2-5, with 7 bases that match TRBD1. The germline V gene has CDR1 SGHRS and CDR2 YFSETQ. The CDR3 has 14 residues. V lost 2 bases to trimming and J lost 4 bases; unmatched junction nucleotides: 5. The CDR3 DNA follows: TGCGCCAGCAGCTTAGACAGGGCTCGAGAGACCCAGTACTTC. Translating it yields CASSLDRARETQYF. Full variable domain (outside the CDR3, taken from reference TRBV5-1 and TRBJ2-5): KAGVTQTPRYLIKTRGQQVTLSCSPISGHRSVSWYQQTPGQGLQFLFEYFSETQRNKGNFPGRFSGRQFSNSRSEMNVSTLELGDSALYLCASSLDRARETQYFGPGTRLLVL.